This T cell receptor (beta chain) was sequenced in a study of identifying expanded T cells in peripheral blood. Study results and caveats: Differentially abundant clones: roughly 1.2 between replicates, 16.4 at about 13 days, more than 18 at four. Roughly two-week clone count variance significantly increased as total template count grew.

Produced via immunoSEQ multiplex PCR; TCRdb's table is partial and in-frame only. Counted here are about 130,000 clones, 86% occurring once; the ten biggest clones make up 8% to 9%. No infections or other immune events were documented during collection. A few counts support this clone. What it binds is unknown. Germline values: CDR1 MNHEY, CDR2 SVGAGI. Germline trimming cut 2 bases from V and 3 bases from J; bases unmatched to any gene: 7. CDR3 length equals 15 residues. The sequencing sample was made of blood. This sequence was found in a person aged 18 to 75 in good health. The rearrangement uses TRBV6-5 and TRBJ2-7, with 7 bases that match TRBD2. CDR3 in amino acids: CASSYASGGNYEQYF. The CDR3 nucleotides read TGTGCCAGCAGTTACGCTAGCGGAGGGAACTACGAGCAGTACTTC.